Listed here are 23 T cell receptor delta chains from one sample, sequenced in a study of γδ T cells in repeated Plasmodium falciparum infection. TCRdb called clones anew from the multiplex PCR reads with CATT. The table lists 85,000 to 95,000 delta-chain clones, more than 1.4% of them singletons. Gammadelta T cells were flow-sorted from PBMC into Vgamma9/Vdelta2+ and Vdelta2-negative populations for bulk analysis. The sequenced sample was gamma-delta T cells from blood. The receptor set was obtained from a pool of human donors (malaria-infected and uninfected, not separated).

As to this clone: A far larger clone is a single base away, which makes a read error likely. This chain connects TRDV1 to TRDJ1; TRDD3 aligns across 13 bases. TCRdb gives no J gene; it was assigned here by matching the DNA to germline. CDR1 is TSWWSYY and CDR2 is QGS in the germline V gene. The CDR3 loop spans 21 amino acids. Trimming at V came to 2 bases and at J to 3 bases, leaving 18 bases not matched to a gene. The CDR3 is CALGEYLPTYWGIRGADKLIF. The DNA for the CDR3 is TGTGCTCTTGGGGAATACCTTCCTACGTACTGGGGGATACGGGGCGCCGATAAACTCATCTTT.

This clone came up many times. CDR3 region: CALGLHVGWGMRSGKLIF. CDR3 nucleotides: TGTGCTCTTGGGCTCCATGTAGGCTGGGGGATGAGGTCCGGTAAACTCATCTTT. The chain links TRDV1 to TRDJ1; TRDD3 aligns across 9 bases. CDR1 and CDR2 (germline): TSWWSYY, QGS. The length of the CDR3 is 18 residues. V trimming: 5 bases; J trimming: 7 bases; junction bases outside the gene matches: 20.

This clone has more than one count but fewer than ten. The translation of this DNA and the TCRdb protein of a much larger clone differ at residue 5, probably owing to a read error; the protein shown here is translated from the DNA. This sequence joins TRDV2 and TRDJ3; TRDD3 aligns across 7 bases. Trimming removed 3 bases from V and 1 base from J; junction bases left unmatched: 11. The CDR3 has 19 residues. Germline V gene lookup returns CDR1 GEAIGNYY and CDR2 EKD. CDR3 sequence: CACDSVLGDRSWDTRQMFF. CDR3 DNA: TGTGCCTGTGACTCCGTTCTTGGGGATAGATCCTGGGACACCCGACAGATGTTTTTC.

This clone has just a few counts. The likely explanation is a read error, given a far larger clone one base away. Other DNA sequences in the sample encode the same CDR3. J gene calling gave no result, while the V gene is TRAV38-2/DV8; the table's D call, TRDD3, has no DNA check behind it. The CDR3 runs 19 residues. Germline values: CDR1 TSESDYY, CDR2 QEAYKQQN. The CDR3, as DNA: TGTGCTTATAGGAGTGGCGATGAAACGGGCTCCTACGTGGGAAAGGGGCTCATCTTT. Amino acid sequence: CAYRSGDETGSYVGKGLIF.

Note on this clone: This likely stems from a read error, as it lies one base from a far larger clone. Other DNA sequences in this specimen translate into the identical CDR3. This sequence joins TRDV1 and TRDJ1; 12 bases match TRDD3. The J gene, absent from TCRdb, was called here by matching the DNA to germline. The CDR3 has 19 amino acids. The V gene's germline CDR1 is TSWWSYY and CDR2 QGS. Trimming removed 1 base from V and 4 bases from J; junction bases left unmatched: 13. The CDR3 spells CALGEPLLPYWGIHDKLIF. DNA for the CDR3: TGTGCTCTTGGGGAACCCCTCCTCCCTTACTGGGGGATACACGATAAACTCATCTTT.

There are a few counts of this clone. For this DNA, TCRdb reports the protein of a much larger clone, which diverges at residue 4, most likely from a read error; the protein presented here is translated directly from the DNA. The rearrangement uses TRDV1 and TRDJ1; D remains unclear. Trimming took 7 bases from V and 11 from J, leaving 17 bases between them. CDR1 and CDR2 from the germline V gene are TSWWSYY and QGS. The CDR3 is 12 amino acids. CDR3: CALVETQSRLIF. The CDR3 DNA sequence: TGTGCTCTTGTGGAGACCCAGAGTAGGCTCATCTTT.

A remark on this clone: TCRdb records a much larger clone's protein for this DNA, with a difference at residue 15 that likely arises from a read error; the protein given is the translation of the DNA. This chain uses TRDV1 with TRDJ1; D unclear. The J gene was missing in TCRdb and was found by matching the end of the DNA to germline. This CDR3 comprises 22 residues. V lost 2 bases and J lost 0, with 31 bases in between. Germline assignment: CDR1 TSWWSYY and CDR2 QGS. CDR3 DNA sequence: TGTGCTCTTGGGGAAGGGCATCGGCCCCTGCTGAGACCCTCACTGTACACCGATAAACTCATCTTT. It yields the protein CALGEGHRPLLRPSLYTDKLIF.

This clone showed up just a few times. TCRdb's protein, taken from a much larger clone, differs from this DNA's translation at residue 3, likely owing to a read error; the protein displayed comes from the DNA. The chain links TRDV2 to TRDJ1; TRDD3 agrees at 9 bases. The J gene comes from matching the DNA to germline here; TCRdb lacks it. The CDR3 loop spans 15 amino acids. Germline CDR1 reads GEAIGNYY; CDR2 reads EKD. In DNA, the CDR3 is TGTGCCTATGACACCGTGGGGGATAGGGCCGATAAACTCATCTTT. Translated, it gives CAYDTVGDRADKLIF.

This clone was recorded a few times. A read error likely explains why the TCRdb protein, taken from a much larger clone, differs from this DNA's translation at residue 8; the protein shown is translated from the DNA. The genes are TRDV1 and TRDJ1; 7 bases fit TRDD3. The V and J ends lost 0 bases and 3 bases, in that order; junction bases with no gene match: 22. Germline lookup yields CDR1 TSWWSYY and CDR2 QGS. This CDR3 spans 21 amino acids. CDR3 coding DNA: TGTGCTCTTGGGGAACTAAGTGTCGTCCGGGGATATCACCCCGTCCCCGATAAACTCATCTTT. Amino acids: CALGELSVVRGYHPVPDKLIF.

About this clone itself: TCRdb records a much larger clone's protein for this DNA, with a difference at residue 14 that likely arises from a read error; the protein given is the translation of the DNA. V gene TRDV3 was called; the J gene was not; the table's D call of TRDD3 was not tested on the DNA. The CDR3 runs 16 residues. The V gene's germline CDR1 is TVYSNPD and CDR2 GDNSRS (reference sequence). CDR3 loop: CAFSGGGYSYTDKFIF. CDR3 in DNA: TGTGCCTTTAGCGGAGGGGGATACTCCTACACCGATAAATTCATCTTT.

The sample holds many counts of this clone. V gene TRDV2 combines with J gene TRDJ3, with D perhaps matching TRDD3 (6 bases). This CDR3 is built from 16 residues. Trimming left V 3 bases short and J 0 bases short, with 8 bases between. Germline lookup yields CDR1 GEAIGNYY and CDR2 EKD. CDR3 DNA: TGTGCCTGTGACTGGGGGTTCTCCTGGGACACCCGACAGATGTTTTTC. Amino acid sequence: CACDWGFSWDTRQMFF.

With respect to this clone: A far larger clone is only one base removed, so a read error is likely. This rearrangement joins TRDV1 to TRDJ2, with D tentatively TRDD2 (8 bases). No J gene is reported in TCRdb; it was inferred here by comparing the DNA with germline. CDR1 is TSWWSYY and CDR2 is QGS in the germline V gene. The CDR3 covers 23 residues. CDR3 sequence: CALGELIFLPRPGGHPPTAQLFF. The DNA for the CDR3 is TGCGCTCTTGGGGAACTGATCTTCCTTCCTAGACCTGGGGGCCACCCCCCGACAGCACAACTCTTCTTT.

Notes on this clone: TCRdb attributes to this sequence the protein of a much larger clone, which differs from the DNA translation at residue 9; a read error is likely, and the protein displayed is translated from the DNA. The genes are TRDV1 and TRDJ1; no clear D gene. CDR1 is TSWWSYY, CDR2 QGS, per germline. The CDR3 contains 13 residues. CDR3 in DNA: TGTGCTCTTGGGGCCCTAACCACCAATAAACTCATCTTT. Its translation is CALGALTTNKLIF.

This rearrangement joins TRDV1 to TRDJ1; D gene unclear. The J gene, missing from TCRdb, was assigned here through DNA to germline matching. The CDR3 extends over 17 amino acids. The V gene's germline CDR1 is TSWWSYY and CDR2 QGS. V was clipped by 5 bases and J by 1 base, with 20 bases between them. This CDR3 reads CALGPIPLRTFTDKLIF. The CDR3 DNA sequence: TGTGCTCTTGGGCCCATCCCACTCCGCACGTTCACCGATAAACTCATCTTT.

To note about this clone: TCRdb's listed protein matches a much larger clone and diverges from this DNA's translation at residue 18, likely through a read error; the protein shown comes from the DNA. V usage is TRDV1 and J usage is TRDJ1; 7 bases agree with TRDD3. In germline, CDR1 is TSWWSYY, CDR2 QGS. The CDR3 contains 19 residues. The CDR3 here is CALGGFDNYVLGHIDKLTF. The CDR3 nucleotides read TGTGCTCTTGGGGGATTCGATAACTACGTACTGGGGCATATCGATAAACTCACCTTT.

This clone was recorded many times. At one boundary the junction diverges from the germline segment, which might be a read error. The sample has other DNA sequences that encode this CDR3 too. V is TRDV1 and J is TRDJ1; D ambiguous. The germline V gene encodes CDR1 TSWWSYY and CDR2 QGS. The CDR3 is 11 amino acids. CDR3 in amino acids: CALSYTDKLIF. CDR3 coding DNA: TGTGCTCTTTCGTACACCGATAAACTAATCTTT.

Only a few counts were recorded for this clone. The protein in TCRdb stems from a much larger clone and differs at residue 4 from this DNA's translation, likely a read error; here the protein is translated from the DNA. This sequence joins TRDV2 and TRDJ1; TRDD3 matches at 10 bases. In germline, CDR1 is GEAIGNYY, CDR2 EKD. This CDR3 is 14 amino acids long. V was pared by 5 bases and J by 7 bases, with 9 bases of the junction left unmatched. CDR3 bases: TGTGCCTGTGGCGAACTGGGGGATTCGAGTAAACTCATCTTT. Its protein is CACGELGDSSKLIF.

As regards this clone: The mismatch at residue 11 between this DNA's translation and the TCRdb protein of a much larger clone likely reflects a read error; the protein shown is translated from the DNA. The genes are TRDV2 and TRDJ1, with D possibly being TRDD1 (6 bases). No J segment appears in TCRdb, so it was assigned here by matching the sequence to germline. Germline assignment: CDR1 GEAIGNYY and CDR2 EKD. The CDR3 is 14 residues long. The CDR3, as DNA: TGTGCCTGTGACGGAATAGTTAACACCGATGAACTCATCTTT. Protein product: CACDGIVNTDELIF.

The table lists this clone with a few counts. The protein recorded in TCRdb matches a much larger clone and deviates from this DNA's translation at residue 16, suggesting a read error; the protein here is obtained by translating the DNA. The CDR3 sequence: CALGDTFQGGYNDKLTF. The CDR3 bases are TGTGCTCTTGGGGATACATTCCAGGGAGGGTACAACGATAAACTCACCTTT. The J gene is TRDJ1, the V gene TRDV1; D call uncertain. The length of the CDR3 is 17 residues. The germline gives CDR1 TSWWSYY, CDR2 QGS.

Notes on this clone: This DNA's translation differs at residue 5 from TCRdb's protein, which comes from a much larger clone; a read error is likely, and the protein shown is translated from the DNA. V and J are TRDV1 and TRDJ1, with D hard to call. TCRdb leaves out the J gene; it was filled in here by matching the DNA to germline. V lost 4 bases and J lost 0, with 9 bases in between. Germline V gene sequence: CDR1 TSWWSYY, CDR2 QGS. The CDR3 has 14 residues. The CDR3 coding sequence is TGTGCTCTTGGGGGACGGATGTACACCGATAAACTCATCTTT. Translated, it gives CALGGRMYTDKLIF.

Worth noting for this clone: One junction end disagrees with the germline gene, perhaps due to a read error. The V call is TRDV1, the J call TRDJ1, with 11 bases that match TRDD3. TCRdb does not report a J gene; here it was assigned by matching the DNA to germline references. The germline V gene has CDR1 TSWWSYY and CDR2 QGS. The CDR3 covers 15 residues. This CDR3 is CALGKLGDSCDKLIF. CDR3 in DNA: TGTGCTCTTGGGAAACTGGGGGATAGTTGCGATAAACTCATCTTT.

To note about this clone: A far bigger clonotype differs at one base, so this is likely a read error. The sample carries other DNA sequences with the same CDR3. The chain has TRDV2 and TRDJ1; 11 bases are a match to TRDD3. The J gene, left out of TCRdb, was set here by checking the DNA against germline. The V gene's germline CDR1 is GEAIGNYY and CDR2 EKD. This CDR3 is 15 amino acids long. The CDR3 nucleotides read TGCGCCTGTGACACGCTGGGGGATACATACGATAAACTCATCTTT. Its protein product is CACDTLGDTYDKLIF.

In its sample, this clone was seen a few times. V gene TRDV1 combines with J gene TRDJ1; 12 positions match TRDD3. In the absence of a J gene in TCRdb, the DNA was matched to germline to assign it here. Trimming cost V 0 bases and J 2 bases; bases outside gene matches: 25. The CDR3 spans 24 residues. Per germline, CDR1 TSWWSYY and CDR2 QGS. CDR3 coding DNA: TGTGCTCTTGGGGAACTAGGAAAGCCGATCCTGGGGGATACGGAGGGGTTTGAGACCGATAAACTCATCTTT. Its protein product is CALGELGKPILGDTEGFETDKLIF.